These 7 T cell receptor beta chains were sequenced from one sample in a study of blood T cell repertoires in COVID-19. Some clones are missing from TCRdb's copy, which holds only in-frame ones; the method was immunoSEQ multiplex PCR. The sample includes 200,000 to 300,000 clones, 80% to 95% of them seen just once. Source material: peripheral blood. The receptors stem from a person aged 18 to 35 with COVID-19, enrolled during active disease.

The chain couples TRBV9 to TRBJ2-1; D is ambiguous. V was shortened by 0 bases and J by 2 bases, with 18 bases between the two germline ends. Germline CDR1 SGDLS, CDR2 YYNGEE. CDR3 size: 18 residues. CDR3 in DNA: TGTGCCAGCAGCGTAGATTCTAACCTGGTGGGCCCCTACAATGAGCAGTTCTTC. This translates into CASSVDSNLVGPYNEQFF.

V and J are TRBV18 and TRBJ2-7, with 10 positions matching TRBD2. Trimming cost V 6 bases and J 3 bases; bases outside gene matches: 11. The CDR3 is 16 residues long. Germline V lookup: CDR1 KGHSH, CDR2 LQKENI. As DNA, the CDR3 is TGTGCCAGCTCCTCGGGAGCGGGAGGGCGATTCTACGAGCAGTACTTC. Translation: CASSSGAGGRFYEQYF.

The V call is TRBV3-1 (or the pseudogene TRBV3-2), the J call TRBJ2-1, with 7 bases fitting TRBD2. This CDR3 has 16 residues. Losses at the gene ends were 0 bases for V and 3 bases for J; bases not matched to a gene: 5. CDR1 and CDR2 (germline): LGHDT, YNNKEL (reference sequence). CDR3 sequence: CASSQEWWEGYNEQFF. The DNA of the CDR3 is TGTGCCAGCAGCCAAGAGTGGTGGGAGGGCTACAATGAGCAGTTCTTC.

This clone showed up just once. The CDR3 region is CASSLFLAGGFIEQFF. The CDR3 bases are TGTGCCAGCAGTTTATTTCTAGCGGGAGGGTTCATTGAGCAGTTCTTC. J is TRBJ2-1 and V is TRBV28, with TRBD2 matching over 12 bases. The CDR3 contains 16 residues. CDR1 and CDR2 (germline): MDHEN, SYDVKM. Trimming took 1 base from V and 9 from J; bases not matched to a gene: 7.

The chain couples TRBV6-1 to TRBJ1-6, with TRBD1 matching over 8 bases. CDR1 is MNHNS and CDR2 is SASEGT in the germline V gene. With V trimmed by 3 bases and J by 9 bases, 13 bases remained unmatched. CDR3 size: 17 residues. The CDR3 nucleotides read TGTGCCAGCAGTGAGGCAGCCTCGGGCAGGGGGCTTTCACCCCTCCACTTT. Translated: CASSEAASGRGLSPLHF.

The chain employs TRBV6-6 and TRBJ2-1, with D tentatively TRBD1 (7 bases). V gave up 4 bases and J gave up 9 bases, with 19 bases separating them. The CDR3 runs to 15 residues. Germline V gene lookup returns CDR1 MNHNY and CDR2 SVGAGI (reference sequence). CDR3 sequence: CASSSRTTGTGEQFF. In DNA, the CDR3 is TGTGCCAGCAGTTCACGCACGACAGGGACTGGTGAGCAGTTCTTC.

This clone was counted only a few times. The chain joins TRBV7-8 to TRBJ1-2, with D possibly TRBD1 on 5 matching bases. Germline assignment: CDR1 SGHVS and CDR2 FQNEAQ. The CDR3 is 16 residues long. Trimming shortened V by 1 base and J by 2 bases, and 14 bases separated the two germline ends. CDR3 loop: CASSLVRTLPNYGYTF. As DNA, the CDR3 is TGTGCCAGCAGCTTAGTGCGGACACTCCCCAACTATGGCTACACCTTC.